This TCR beta chain is from a study of shared clonotypes between healthy human individuals. Some clones are missing from TCRdb's copy, which holds only in-frame ones; the method was immunoSEQ multiplex PCR. The sample has about 2.1 million clones, 93% seen once. Selected positively for CCR7 and CD45RO-negative, naive CD8 cells excluded terminally differentiated effector memory CD45RA+ cells. Germline lookup yields CDR1 SGDLS and CDR2 YYNGEE. Trimming removed 3 bases from V and 3 bases from J, with 16 bases in between. This CDR3 comprises 15 residues. Sequencing used naive CD8+ T cells from PBMCs. The clonotype was recovered from a young man in good health. Some clones in this sample may be carry-over from other donors' samples. The chain has TRBV9 and TRBJ2-7, with a possible D match to TRBD1 (6 bases). CDR3: CASSGRGGASYEQYF. The CDR3, as DNA: TGTGCCAGCAGCGGACGAGGGGGAGCCAGCTACGAGCAGTACTTC.